This TCR beta chain is drawn from a study of shared clonotypes between healthy human individuals. Profiled with immunoSEQ multiplex PCR; TCRdb holds only in-frame clones, not every one. The table has around 1.4 million clones, about 98.5% seen once; the top ten hold approximately 0.38%. The CDR3 runs 13 residues. CDR1 is SGHTA, CDR2 FQGNSA, per germline. The V and J ends lost 8 bases and 6 bases respectively, with 14 bases between them. Sequenced input: naive CD4+ T cells sorted from blood. This sample's subset: CD45RA+ positively selected. The chain uses TRBV7-2 and TRBJ1-3; D gene uncertain. The TCR sequence derives from a man under 40 in good health. CDR3 DNA sequence: TGTGCCAGCTTTTATGGCAGGACAAACACCATATATTTT. Protein product: CASFYGRTNTIYF.